A single sample gave rise to the 28 T cell receptor beta chains below, sequenced in a study of cytomegalovirus exposure and HLA in healthy donors. The PCR contained 60 Vbeta and 13 Jbeta primers. The repertoire was sequenced with immunoSEQ multiplex PCR; TCRdb's copy has only in-frame clones and lacks some. In the table there are about 140,000 clones, nearly 90% of which are singletons. The sample taken for sequencing was PBMCs. The receptors were gathered from a woman aged 40 to 50 in good health and CMV-seronegative.

The chain carries TRBV6-5 and TRBJ2-7; a possible D gene is TRBD2 (6 bases). Germline-derived CDR1 and CDR2 are MNHEY and SVGAGI. This CDR3 region has 13 residues. The V end lost 8 bases, the J end lost 3 bases, and 14 bases lay between the germline ends. In DNA, the CDR3 is TGTGCCAGCCAGGCTAGCGAAGTCTACGAGCAGTACTTC. Amino acid sequence: CASQASEVYEQYF.

Here the CDR3 DNA reads TGCAGCACCGGACAGGGGATAAACAATGAGCAGTTCTTC. Its translation is CSTGQGINNEQFF. The chain has TRBV29-1 and TRBJ2-1; TRBD1 matches 9 bases. CDR3 length: 13 residues. Germline V lookup: CDR1 SQVTM, CDR2 ANQGSEA. With V trimmed by 8 bases and J by 5 bases, 7 bases remained unmatched.

This rearrangement joins TRBV5-1 to TRBJ1-4, with 9 bases identical to TRBD1. V shed 1 base and J 6 bases; nucleotides not matched to a gene: 1. The CDR3 has 14 amino acids. Germline V lookup: CDR1 SGHRS, CDR2 YFSETQ. The CDR3 protein is CASSLRQGDEKLFF. CDR3 DNA sequence: TGCGCCAGCAGCTTGCGACAGGGGGATGAAAAACTGTTTTTT.

This clone was seen once. The chain carries TRBV7-8 and TRBJ2-5, with D tentatively TRBD2 (5 bases). The ends were cut back, 3 bases at V and 1 base at J, with 12 bases in the middle. Germline V gives CDR1 SGHVS, CDR2 FQNEAQ. There are 15 residues in the CDR3. The CDR3 here is CASSFVTGFQETQYF. The CDR3 region has the DNA TGTGCCAGCAGCTTCGTTACGGGATTCCAAGAGACCCAGTACTTC.

The chain joins TRBV11-2 to TRBJ2-6; weak D call: TRBD2 (6 bases). From germline, CDR1 is SGHAT and CDR2 FQNNGV. This CDR3 is built from 15 residues. Trimming pared 1 base from V and 2 bases from J, leaving 6 bases between. The CDR3 DNA is TGTGCCAGCAGCTTAGCGGGGGCTGGGGCCAACGTCCTGACTTTC. It codes for CASSLAGAGANVLTF.

Remarks on this clone: Mismatch with germline at one junction end may stem from a read error. The chain joins TRBV7-9 to TRBJ2-1; D gene ambiguous. CDR1 is SEHNR, CDR2 FQNEAQ, per germline (reference sequence). The CDR3 totals 12 residues. The CDR3 DNA reads as TGTTCCAGCAGCTTAGACGGCAATGAGCAGTTCTTC. Amino acids: CSSSLDGNEQFF.

This clone was seen just once. The chain uses TRBV4-1 and TRBJ2-7; D is possibly TRBD1 (6 bases). The CDR3 contains 16 residues. Germline V lookup: CDR1 MGHRA, CDR2 YSYEKL. Trimming removed 1 base at V and 2 bases at J, with 15 bases between. The CDR3 is CASSQAGGNLAYEQYF. CDR3 nucleotides: TGCGCCAGCAGCCAAGCTGGGGGCAATCTTGCCTACGAGCAGTACTTC.

J is TRBJ2-3 and V is TRBV27, with 8 nucleotides matching TRBD1. Germline values: CDR1 MNHEY, CDR2 SMNVEV (reference sequence). V trimming: 3 bases; J trimming: 0 bases; junction bases outside the gene matches: 2. The CDR3 extends over 15 amino acids. The CDR3 protein is CASSFGQGSTDTQYF. CDR3 sequence (DNA): TGTGCCAGCAGTTTCGGACAGGGTAGCACAGATACGCAGTATTTT.

The V gene is TRBV4-2, the J gene TRBJ1-2, with a possible D match to TRBD1 (5 bases). The CDR3 is 15 residues long. CDR1 LGHNA and CDR2 YNFKEQ come from the germline V gene. V was trimmed by 0 bases and J by 2 bases, leaving 10 bases between them. The CDR3, as DNA: TGTGCCAGCAGCCAAGACTGGGGGGGGAACTATGGCTACACCTTC. Amino acid sequence: CASSQDWGGNYGYTF.

V is TRBV27 and J is TRBJ2-1; 7 positions agree with TRBD1. Germline V gives CDR1 MNHEY, CDR2 SMNVEV (reference sequence). V lost 6 bases to trimming and J lost 2 bases; unmatched junction nucleotides: 7. This CDR3 comprises 15 residues. CDR3 protein: CASSRYRGPYNEQFF. CDR3 DNA: TGTGCCAGCAGCCGTTACAGGGGTCCCTACAATGAGCAGTTCTTC.

The chain joins TRBV7-6 to TRBJ1-2, with D possibly matching TRBD1 (5 bases). CDR3 length equals 15 residues. Germline CDR1 SGHVS, CDR2 FNYEAQ. V was pared by 5 bases and J by 1 base, with 14 bases between. As DNA, the CDR3 is TGTGCCAGCAGCCCACTCGACAGCCTTAACTATGGCTACACCTTC. Its translation is CASSPLDSLNYGYTF.

This chain links TRBV30 with TRBJ2-5; 9 bases agree with TRBD1. V shed 3 bases, J shed 2 bases, and the junction held 4 bases outside the gene matches. CDR3 length equals 14 residues. Per germline, CDR1 GTSNPN and CDR2 SVGIG (reference sequence). The DNA of the CDR3 is TGTGCCTGGAGAAGGGACAGGGCACAAGAGACCCAGTACTTC. It is translated as CAWRRDRAQETQYF.

This clone came up once. The chain joins TRBV19 to TRBJ1-1; TRBD1 matches at 8 bases. Germline lookup yields CDR1 LNHDA and CDR2 SQIVND (reference sequence). The CDR3 length is 14 residues. Trimming cost V 5 bases and J 1 base; bases outside gene matches: 3. CDR3 sequence: CASSDRGENTEAFF. CDR3 nucleotides: TGTGCCAGTAGTGACAGGGGTGAGAACACTGAAGCTTTCTTT.

This clone has ten or more counts. The genes are TRBV28 and TRBJ2-4, with D tentatively TRBD2 (5 bases). The CDR3 runs 15 residues. Looked up from germline, CDR1 is MDHEN and CDR2 is SYDVKM. V was cut by 4 bases and J by 9 bases, with 19 bases left in between. DNA of the CDR3: TGTGCCAGCAGTTCTACGCGGACTTATGGGGTCATTCAGTACTTC. Translated: CASSSTRTYGVIQYF.

The chain carries TRBV6-1 and TRBJ2-5, with unresolved D. The CDR3 length is 14 residues. The V and J ends lost 0 bases and 6 bases respectively, with 11 bases between them. Germline CDR1 MNHNS, CDR2 SASEGT. This CDR3 is CASSEALGMKTQYF. The DNA for the CDR3 is TGTGCCAGCAGTGAAGCTCTAGGTATGAAGACCCAGTACTTC.

This clone was observed a handful of times. This chain links TRBV28 with TRBJ2-7; TRBD2 might be the D (7 bases). The CDR3 is made up of 15 amino acids. Per germline, CDR1 MDHEN and CDR2 SYDVKM. Trimming took 3 bases from V and 5 from J, leaving 17 bases between them. The CDR3 region has the DNA TGTGCCAGCAGTTTCGCCCAAACAGGGACTAACGAGCAGTACTTC. Translation: CASSFAQTGTNEQYF.

This clone came up once. The DNA for the CDR3 is TGCGCCAGCAGCTTGGGACTAGCGGGAGTAAGCACAGATACGCAGTATTTT. It codes for CASSLGLAGVSTDTQYF. This chain joins TRBV5-1 and TRBJ2-3; TRBD2 aligns across 12 bases. The CDR3 runs 17 residues. The trim removed 0 bases at V and 0 bases at J, leaving 2 bases unmatched. CDR1 and CDR2 (germline): SGHRS, YFSETQ.

As regards this clone: Different DNA sequences within this sample yield the same CDR3. The rearrangement joins TRBV7-2 to TRBJ2-1; TRBD2 might be the D (6 bases). The CDR3 is 14 amino acids. Trimming left V 1 base short and J 5 bases short, with 9 bases between. Germline CDR1 reads SGHTA; CDR2 reads FQGNSA. The CDR3 reads CASSLVTGDNEQFF. The CDR3 nucleotides read TGTGCCAGCAGCTTAGTAACGGGGGACAATGAGCAGTTCTTC.

This clone was detected only once. V is TRBV6-1 and J is TRBJ2-1, with D perhaps TRBD2 (5 bases). The CDR3 totals 18 residues. Trimming removed 0 bases from V and 0 bases from J, with 15 bases in between. Germline lookup yields CDR1 MNHNS and CDR2 SASEGT. The CDR3 here is CASSEAPYSVSSYNEQFF. The CDR3 nucleotides are TGTGCCAGCAGTGAAGCGCCTTATAGCGTAAGCTCCTACAATGAGCAGTTCTTC.

The chain joins TRBV19 to TRBJ2-2; TRBD2 agrees at 7 bases. Trimming took 2 bases from V and 5 from J; bases not matched to a gene: 8. The CDR3 totals 16 residues. Germline CDR1 and CDR2: LNHDA and SQIVND (reference sequence). The CDR3 DNA sequence: TGTGCCAGTAGTATATTCGGACTAGTAGGGACCGGGGAGCTGTTTTTT. Protein sequence: CASSIFGLVGTGELFF. The variable domain in full, with the rest retrieved from reference TRBV19 and TRBJ2-2, is DGGITQSPKYLFRKEGQNVTLSCEQNLNHDAMYWYRQDPGQGLRLIYYSQIVNDFQKGDIAEGYSVSREKKESFPLTVTSAQKNPTAFYLCASSIFGLVGTGELFFGEGSRLTVL.

This chain links TRBV6-6 with TRBJ2-1, with 7 bases aligning to TRBD2. Trimming took 1 base from V and 7 from J; bases not matched to a gene: 4. The CDR3 spans 14 residues. Germline CDR1 MNHNY, CDR2 SVGAGI (reference sequence). The CDR3 nucleotides read TGTGCCAGCAGTTACTTTCGGGGGGAAAATGAGCAGTTCTTC. Amino acids: CASSYFRGENEQFF.

The chain is built from TRBV15 and TRBJ1-2; D is ambiguous. CDR3 size: 15 residues. Germline V lookup: CDR1 LNHNV, CDR2 YYDKDF (reference sequence). V dropped 0 bases and J dropped 5 bases, with 13 bases sitting between them. The CDR3, as DNA: TGTGCCACCAGCAGAGACTACCAGGAACCTTATGGCTACACCTTC. Amino acids: CATSRDYQEPYGYTF.

This clone was detected once. The junction shows a germline mismatch at one end, possibly a read error. J is TRBJ2-1 and V is TRBV7-9, with D possibly matching TRBD2 (5 bases). This CDR3 comprises 19 residues. Per the germline V gene, CDR1 is SEHNR and CDR2 is FQNEAQ (reference sequence). The CDR3 spells CSSSASWNLGSGLEDEQFF. The CDR3 nucleotides are TGTTCCAGCAGCGCATCATGGAATCTAGGGTCGGGCTTGGAGGATGAGCAGTTCTTC.

The chain recombines TRBV2 with TRBJ2-1; no firm D call. This CDR3 has 12 residues. The ends were cut back, 7 bases at V and 4 bases at J, with 8 bases in the middle. Germline V gene data show CDR1 as SNHLY and CDR2 as FYNNEI. The DNA for the CDR3 is TGTGCCAGCAACGGCGGTTACAATGAGCAGTTCTTC. This codes for CASNGGYNEQFF. The whole variable domain, filled in from reference TRBV2 and TRBJ2-1, reads EPEVTQTPSHQVTQMGQEVILRCVPISNHLYFYWYRQILGQKVEFLVSFYNNEISEKSEIFDDQFSVERPDGSNFTLKIRSTKLEDSAMYFCASNGGYNEQFFGPGTRLTVL.

This chain's CDR3 is CASSSTSGPLYEQYF. The DNA for the CDR3 is TGTGCCAGCAGCTCGACTAGCGGGCCGTTATACGAGCAGTACTTC. The V and J genes are TRBV5-4 and TRBJ2-7, with 10 bases identical to TRBD2. Per germline, CDR1 SGHNT and CDR2 YYREEE (reference sequence). CDR3 length equals 15 residues. V lost 3 bases, J lost 4 bases, and 7 bases stayed unmatched.

The V gene is TRBV11-3, the J gene TRBJ2-3, with a weak D call TRBD2 (5 bases). The CDR3 length is 15 residues. The V gene lost 1 base and the J gene lost 1 base, with 9 bases spanning the gap. The germline CDR1 and CDR2 sequences are SGHNT and YENEEA. In DNA form, the CDR3 reads TGTGCCAGCAGCTTAGGAGGGCAGGGCACAGATACGCAGTATTTT. Its protein product is CASSLGGQGTDTQYF.

This chain uses TRBV6-6 with TRBJ2-6; TRBD2 is a possible D gene (7 bases). The germline CDR1 and CDR2 sequences are MNHNY and SVGAGI (reference sequence). The CDR3 loop spans 16 amino acids. Trimming stripped 8 bases from V and 0 bases from J, with 14 bases between. The DNA for the CDR3 is TGTGCCAGCTCTTGGGGGGGCTTCTCTGGGGCCAACGTCCTGACTTTC. Protein: CASSWGGFSGANVLTF.

In the case of this clone: At one end the junction does not follow the germline gene, possibly because of a read error. The chain joins TRBV7-9 to TRBJ2-2; TRBD1 is a possible D gene (5 bases). The CDR3 is made up of 15 amino acids. Per the germline V gene, CDR1 is SEHNR and CDR2 is FQNEAQ (reference sequence). The CDR3 nucleotides read TGTTCCAGCAGCTTGAAGACAGTCAACACCGGGGAGCTGTTTTTT. It yields the protein CSSSLKTVNTGELFF.